This note documents a single T cell receptor (beta chain) sequence. The clone's antigen remains unknown. The input lacks base qualities; no much larger clone sits a single base away. From a lookup of the germline V gene, CDR1 and CDR2 are SGHRS and YFSETQ. The CDR3, cysteine through phenylalanine, is 13 amino acids long. Solely the CDR3 DNA is kept, with 39 bases framed from the first base. V and J are truncated by 3 bases and 9 bases respectively, leaving an intervening sequence of 13 bases. Systemically healthy Caucasian individuals from Russia, roughly 40 in total and aged 6 to 90 years, were included as donors. About 9.6 milliliters of peripheral blood were collected from each donor into EDTA-treated Vacutainer tubes. Ficoll-Paque density-gradient centrifugation was used to isolate PBMCs, with at least 6 million per sample. Trizol reagent was used to extract total RNA from PBMCs, with at least 6 micrograms per sample. Naive CD45RAhigh/CD27high T cell percentages were measured by flow cytometry on a PBMC aliquot from every donor.

The data were taken from a study of blood T cells in healthy people across ages (dated by TCRdb to the mid-2010s). Some background on the complete study: In model experiments, template switching captured about one uniquely barcoded TCR beta cDNA molecule for every two T cells. Using deep sequencing normalized with unique cDNA molecular identifiers, the study measured how TCR beta repertoire diversity changes with age. The donors were split into four age groups: young (average around 15 years), middle-aged (roughly 39), aged (over 55) and long-lived (approximately 80). To avoid experimental bias, donors of different ages were spread randomly across the sequencing lanes. The study analyzed two additional independent replicas of 1 million unique cDNA reads from the same blood draw for two donors, one aged 18 to 30 and one aged 80 or older. General study outcomes and caveats: The percentage of naive T cells measured by flow cytometry correlated strongly with observed TCR beta diversity. As age increased, observed TCR beta diversity per million T cells dropped in a roughly linear way, and a significant reduction was already evident by age 40. Compared with the aged group, more naive CD4+ T cells, fewer expanded clones and increased TCR diversity were shown by the long-lived group, suggesting age selection. Bulk unsorted PBMC profiling prevented conclusive comparison of naive and antigen-experienced compartments. Because donor CMV infection status was unknown, age-related changes in expanded clonotypes were potentially confounded. Estimates of total diversity from one million sequenced T cells were regarded as lower bounds and underestimates.

Receptor libraries were prepared by 5' RACE. Sequenced using an Illumina HiSeq 2500. A second roughly 6 to 12 cycle PCR used a sample-barcoded 5' primer and a J-beta primer mix. A unique molecular identifier was introduced onto each TCR beta cDNA molecule by a template-switch 5' adaptor carrying 12 random nucleotides. Each sample yielded at least 3 million CDR3-containing paired-end reads. All of the RNA was converted into first-strand cDNA using the Mint cDNA synthesis kit, with a TRBC-specific oligonucleotide serving as the primer. Following uracil-DNA glycosylase treatment, a first 18-cycle PCR with universal primers M1SS and BC2_uni_R was performed on all cDNA. The study's own analysis went as follows. For normalization, 1 million high-quality reads, each with a distinct molecular identifier, were randomly selected from each sample. Instead of being binned into consensus sequences, reads that shared molecular identifiers were thrown out. MiTCR, set to a Q25 quality threshold and the strictest error-elimination algorithm, was used for CDR3 identification, clonotype clustering and error correction. A nonparametric unseen species model with Euler transformation was used to estimate lower-bound total TCR beta diversity. TCRdb handled the public reads itself, with Q25 trimming in fastp and clone calling in MiXCR, and kept productive beta chains. Duplicate CDR3 protein sequences are folded into a single record with the most common DNA and genes. None of the V and J calls come from the authors' own analysis; TCRdb made them. Here the sample has 550,000 to 800,000 distinct CDR3 sequences; about 30% occur a single time. Approximately 15% of the sample is taken by the ten largest.

The receptor chain draws on TRBV5-1 and TRBJ2-1, with the D assignment possibly TRBD1 or TRBD2, given 5 matching bases for each. The receptor was isolated from a woman aged 80 or older in good health. Donor details come from another sample of the same person, matched by shared clones. The sequencing sample was made of blood. The CDR3 loop reads CASSSTIGGEQFF. The DNA sequence is TGCGCCAGCAGCTCGACAATTGGGGGTGAGCAGTTCTTC.